Presented here are 10 T cell receptor beta chains from one specimen sequenced in a study of brain T cells in children with intractable seizures. Assay: immunoSEQ multiplex PCR; the TCRdb copy retains only in-frame clones and omits some. The table has approximately 77,000 clones, roughly 91% seen once. Sequenced here: peripheral blood, sampled at surgery. These receptor sequences come from a boy younger than two with tuberous sclerosis and intractable seizures.

The J gene is TRBJ2-5, the V gene TRBV29-1; 9 nucleotides match TRBD1. The CDR3 is made up of 14 amino acids. V dropped 5 bases and J dropped 5; count of bases not matched to a gene: 9. The V gene's germline CDR1 is SQVTM and CDR2 ANQGSEA. The CDR3 sequence is CSVSRQGVKETQYF. The CDR3 bases are TGCAGCGTTTCCAGACAGGGGGTTAAGGAGACCCAGTACTTC.

The chain carries TRBV10-2 and TRBJ1-6, with D possibly matching TRBD1 (5 bases). CDR1 WSHSY and CDR2 SAAADI come from the germline V gene. Between the trimmed V and J ends, which lost 4 bases and 8 bases, there was a span of 12 bases. This CDR3 is built from 14 residues. The CDR3 DNA reads TGCGCCAGCAGTGTCGCAGGGAAGGATTCACCCCTCCACTTT. This codes for CASSVAGKDSPLHF.

The V gene is TRBV7-2, the J gene TRBJ1-6, with D perhaps matching TRBD1 (5 bases). The CDR3 has 13 residues. V lost 2 bases, J lost 9 bases, and 8 bases lay in between. Germline lookup yields CDR1 SGHTA and CDR2 FQGNSA. The CDR3 sequence is CASSLFGGSPLHF. CDR3 in DNA: TGTGCCAGCAGCTTATTTGGGGGTTCACCCCTCCACTTT.

Comment on this clone: Other DNA sequences in the same sample also yield this CDR3. V and J are TRBV5-1 and TRBJ2-5; TRBD2 aligns across 13 bases. The CDR3 totals 14 residues. The trim removed 4 bases at V and 4 bases at J, leaving 1 base unmatched. Germline CDR1 reads SGHRS; CDR2 reads YFSETQ. This chain's CDR3 is CASSGLAGVETQYF. CDR3 nucleotide sequence: TGCGCCAGCAGCGGACTAGCGGGAGTAGAGACCCAGTACTTC.

This chain connects TRBV6-2 or TRBV6-3 to TRBJ2-7; TRBD1 might be the D (6 bases). The germline gives CDR1 MNHEY, CDR2 SVGEGT. The CDR3 sequence is 13 residues long. The germline V and J ends were trimmed by 7 bases and 1 base, with 11 bases remaining between them. The CDR3 region is CASTPTGSYEQYF. The CDR3 DNA reads as TGTGCCAGCACCCCGACAGGATCCTACGAGCAGTACTTC.

The CDR3 region has the DNA TGTGCCAGCAGCGGCGACTCAAGCACAGATACGCAGTATTTT. Translating gives CASSGDSSTDTQYF. The chain combines TRBV7-3 with TRBJ2-3, with D unclear. The CDR3 is 14 residues long. Trimming pared 5 bases from V and 0 bases from J, leaving 9 bases between. Looked up from germline, CDR1 is SGHTA and CDR2 is FQGTGA.

V is TRBV13 and J is TRBJ1-1; D gene ambiguous. V was clipped by 5 bases and J by 1 base, with 8 bases between them. The CDR3 is 13 amino acids. Germline CDR1 PRHDT, CDR2 FYEKMQ (reference sequence). CDR3 sequence (DNA): TGTGCCAGCAGCACGGGTCGGAACACTGAAGCTTTCTTT. It translates to CASSTGRNTEAFF.

The chain employs TRBV6-5 and TRBJ2-7, with a tentative D call TRBD1 (5 bases). Per germline, CDR1 MNHEY and CDR2 SVGAGI. This CDR3 has 13 amino acids. V was shortened by 6 bases and J by 0 bases, with 9 bases between the two germline ends. CDR3 in amino acids: CASRIGVSYEQYF. The CDR3 DNA is TGTGCCAGCAGGATAGGGGTCTCCTACGAGCAGTACTTC.

This chain connects TRBV13 to TRBJ1-2, with D perhaps TRBD1 (5 bases). This CDR3 has 14 residues. CDR1 is PRHDT, CDR2 FYEKMQ, per germline (reference sequence). V was pared by 5 bases and J by 4 bases, with 14 bases between. The CDR3 DNA sequence: TGTGCCAGCAGCACTCGGACAAAGTTCTATGGCTACACCTTC. This gives the protein CASSTRTKFYGYTF.

This clone was seen only once. The chain carries TRBV28 and TRBJ1-2; D is uncertain. The V and J ends lost 7 bases and 3 bases respectively, with 12 bases between them. CDR3 length equals 13 residues. Germline V gene data show CDR1 as MDHEN and CDR2 as SYDVKM. For the CDR3, the DNA is TGTGCCAGCACCTCGGAAAGTCACTATGGCTACACCTTC. Its protein is CASTSESHYGYTF.